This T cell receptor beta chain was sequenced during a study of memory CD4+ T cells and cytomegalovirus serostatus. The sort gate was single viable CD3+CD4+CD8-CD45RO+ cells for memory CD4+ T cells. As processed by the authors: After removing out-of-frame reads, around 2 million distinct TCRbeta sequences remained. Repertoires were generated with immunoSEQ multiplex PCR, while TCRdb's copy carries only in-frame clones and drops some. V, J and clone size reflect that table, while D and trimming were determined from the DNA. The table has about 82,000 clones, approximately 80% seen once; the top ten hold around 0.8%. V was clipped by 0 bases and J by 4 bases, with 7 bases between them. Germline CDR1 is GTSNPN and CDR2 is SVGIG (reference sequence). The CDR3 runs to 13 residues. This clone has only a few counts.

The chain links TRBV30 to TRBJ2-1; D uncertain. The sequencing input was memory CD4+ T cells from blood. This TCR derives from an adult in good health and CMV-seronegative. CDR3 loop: CAWSVTLYNEQFF. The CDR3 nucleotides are TGTGCCTGGAGTGTAACCCTTTACAATGAGCAGTTCTTC.